The entry below describes one T cell receptor (beta chain). Its antigen is not identified. This sample stems from a study of cytomegalovirus exposure and HLA in healthy donors. Study-level points and caveats: A later analysis, which compared TCR beta chains of equal frequency, found the HLA-associated ones more clonally expanded. The investigators catalogued some 160 TCR beta chains as cytomegalovirus-associated. In vitro assays verified that a few CMV-associated chains recognized CMV antigens specifically.

This CDR3 has 13 residues. Germline loops: CDR1 SGHDT, CDR2 YYEEEE. V lost 4 bases and J lost 8, with 15 bases in between. Each of the donors was a healthy bone marrow donor. Primers: 60 Vbeta forward and 13 Jbeta reverse. TCRdb's table, derived via immunoSEQ multiplex PCR, lists solely in-frame clones and lacks some. The table has over 130,000 clones, approximately 70% seen once. V gene TRBV5-6 combines with J gene TRBJ1-1; unclear D gene. Sequenced material: PBMCs. The sequence derives from a woman aged 55-70 years in good health and CMV-seronegative. The CDR3 here is CASSQWGPGEAFF. The CDR3 nucleotides are TGTGCCAGCAGCCAATGGGGTCCGGGGGAAGCTTTCTTT.